A selection of T cell receptor beta chains follows, all from one sample in a study of neurological immune-mediated disorders. TCRdb re-analysed the 5' RACE reads in MiXCR, keeping a single row per CDR3 protein. This table holds tens of thousands of distinct CDR3 sequences, roughly 2.5% found once. The specimen was PBMCs. The receptors here all came from a man in his fifties with multiple sclerosis. Both conserved end residues are part of each CDR3. Each record gives: V gene, clone size, CDR3 length, J gene, CDR3 protein. Clone size is stated in some rows and not others, as once, few, many or a class when expanded.

>TRBV30|many|13|TRBJ1-6
CACRDTDNSPLHF
>TRBV7-3|many|15|TRBJ2-7
CASSLNGQGSHEQYF
>TRBV12-3/TRBV12-4|many|14|TRBJ1-3
CASREDNSGNTIYF
>TRBV9|many|13|TRBJ2-3
CASSGWAADTQYF
>TRBV24-1|many|12|TRBJ2-7
CATSDLDSEQYF
>TRBV18|many|13|TRBJ2-7
CASSPRGPYEQYF
>TRBV20-1|many|14|TRBJ2-7
CSARPGGLSYEQYF
>TRBV12-3/TRBV12-4|-|13|TRBJ2-5
CASSLVLIETQYF
>TRBV4-1|many|15|TRBJ2-5
CASSLQEGGRETQYF
>TRBV12-3/TRBV12-4|many|12|TRBJ2-2
CASSFNFAELFF
>TRBV7-2|many|16|TRBJ2-3
CASSLRLAGGTDTQYF
>TRBV7-9|few|16|TRBJ1-2
CASSPRQPAPNYGYTF
>TRBV5-1|many|14|TRBJ2-3
CASSLTSGEDTQYF
>TRBV6-2/TRBV6-3|many|13|TRBJ2-1
CASRKDNYNEQFF
>TRBV20-1|many|14|TRBJ2-3
CSAPDGRQTDTQYF
>TRBV5-1|many|14|TRBJ2-1
CASSLAQGFNEQFF
>TRBV20-1|many|13|TRBJ2-1
CSARVQPEDEQFF
>TRBV6-1|many|14|TRBJ1-1
CASSEARGNTEAFF
>TRBV20-1|many|15|TRBJ2-2
CSARTQRGRTGELFF
>TRBV2|many|16|TRBJ2-1
CASRDPKRGADNEQFF
>TRBV27|many|13|TRBJ2-1
CASRLAGGNEQFF
>TRBV5-5|many|15|TRBJ2-7
CASSFRSGGYYEQYF
>TRBV25-1|many|12|TRBJ2-7
CASSPQGVRQYF
>TRBV4-2|many|13|TRBJ1-4
CASSQTFVEKLFF
>TRBV5-1|many|12|TRBJ2-3
CASSLGTGIKYF
>TRBV7-2|many|15|TRBJ2-7
CASSLTSGGGYEQYF
>TRBV6-6|many|12|TRBJ2-7
CASKGREYEQYF
>TRBV14|many|15|TRBJ2-5
CASSPFETYQETQYF
>TRBV12-3/TRBV12-4|many|16|TRBJ2-3
CASSPPRTVYTDTQYF
>TRBV12-3/TRBV12-4|many|13|TRBJ1-3
CASTRTDGNTIYF
>TRBV6-1|many|14|TRBJ2-7
CASSEGQGAHEQYF
>TRBV6-5|many|15|TRBJ2-2
CASSYRTALFGELFF
>TRBV5-1|many|16|TRBJ2-7
CASSLGGDSFPYEQYF
>TRBV29-1|many|16|TRBJ2-5
CSVAKARVILQETQYF
>TRBV21-1|many|16|TRBJ2-7
CASRNHGGIPFYEQYF
>TRBV20-1|few|13|TRBJ2-2
CSAGDRPTGELFF
>TRBV29-1|many|13|TRBJ2-7
CSVAVTLSYEQYF
>TRBV20-1|many|15|TRBJ2-1
CSAPSGGRVRNEQFF
>TRBV20-1|few|14|TRBJ2-3
CSARGSGGTDTQYF
>TRBV20-1|many|17|TRBJ1-4
CSARGWGSQRTNEKLFF
>TRBV10-3|many|15|TRBJ1-3
CAISEVLVEGNTIYF
>TRBV7-6|many|13|TRBJ1-6
CASSLDTNSPLHF
>TRBV5-1|many|16|TRBJ2-7
CASSLPSGGTSYEQYF
>TRBV7-2|many|15|TRBJ1-6
CASSPETAFLSPLHF
>TRBV7-8|many|14|TRBJ1-2
CASSFRGRDYGYTF
>TRBV15|many|15|TRBJ1-4
CATSSPGTVNEKLFF
>TRBV11-2|many|16|TRBJ2-5
CASSLVVGRAQETQYF
>TRBV5-1|many|14|TRBJ2-3
CASGAGGRTDTQYF
>TRBV20-1|many|14|TRBJ2-1
CSAGGVAGDYEQFF
>TRBV4-3|many|17|TRBJ2-5
CASSQGRRAAGEETQYF